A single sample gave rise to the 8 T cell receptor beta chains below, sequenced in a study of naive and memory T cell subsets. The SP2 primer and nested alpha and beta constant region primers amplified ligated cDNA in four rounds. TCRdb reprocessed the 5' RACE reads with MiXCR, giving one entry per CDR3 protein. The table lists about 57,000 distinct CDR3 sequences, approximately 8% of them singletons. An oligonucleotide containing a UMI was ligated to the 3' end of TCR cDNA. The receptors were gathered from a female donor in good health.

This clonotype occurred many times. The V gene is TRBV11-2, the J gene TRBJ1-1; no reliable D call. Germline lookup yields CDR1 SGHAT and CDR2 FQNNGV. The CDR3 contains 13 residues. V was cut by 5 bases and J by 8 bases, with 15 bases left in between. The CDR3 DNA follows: TGTGCCAGCAGCCCTCCAATTTCGGCAGAAGCTTTCTTT. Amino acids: CASSPPISAEAFF.

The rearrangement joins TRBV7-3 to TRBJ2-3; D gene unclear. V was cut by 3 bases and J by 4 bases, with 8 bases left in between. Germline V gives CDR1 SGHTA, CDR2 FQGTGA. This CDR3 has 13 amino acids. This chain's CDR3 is CASSLSKSDTQYF. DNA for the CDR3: TGTGCCAGCAGCTTGTCAAAGTCAGATACGCAGTATTTT. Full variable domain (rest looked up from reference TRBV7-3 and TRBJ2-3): GAGVSQTPSNKVTEKGKYVELRCDPISGHTALYWYRQSLGQGPEFLIYFQGTGAADDSGLPNDRFFAVRPEGSVSTLKIQRTERGDSAVYLCASSLSKSDTQYFGPGTRLTVL.

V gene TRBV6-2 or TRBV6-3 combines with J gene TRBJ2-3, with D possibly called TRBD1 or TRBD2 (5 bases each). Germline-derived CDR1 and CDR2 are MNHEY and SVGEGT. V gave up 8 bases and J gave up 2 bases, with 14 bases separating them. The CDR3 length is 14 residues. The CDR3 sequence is CASRTGRDTDTQYF. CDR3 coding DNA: TGTGCCAGCCGAACAGGACGGGACACAGATACGCAGTATTTT.

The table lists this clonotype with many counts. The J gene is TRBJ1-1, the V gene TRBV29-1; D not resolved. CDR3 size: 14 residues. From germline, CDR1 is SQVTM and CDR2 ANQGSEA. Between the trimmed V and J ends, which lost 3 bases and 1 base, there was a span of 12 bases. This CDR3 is CSVDEGGSNTEAFF. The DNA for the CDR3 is TGCAGCGTTGATGAGGGCGGGTCGAACACTGAAGCTTTCTTT. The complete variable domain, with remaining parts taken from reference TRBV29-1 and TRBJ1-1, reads SAVISQKPSRDICQRGTSLTIQCQVDSQVTMMFWYRQQPGQSLTLIATANQGSEATYESGFVIDKFPISRPNLTFSTLTVSNMSPEDSSIYLCSVDEGGSNTEAFFGQGTRLTVV.

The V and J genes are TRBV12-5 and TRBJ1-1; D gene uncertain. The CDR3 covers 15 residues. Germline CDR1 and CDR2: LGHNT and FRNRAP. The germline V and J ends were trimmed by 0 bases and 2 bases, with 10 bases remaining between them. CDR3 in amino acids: CASGLVVQTNTEAFF. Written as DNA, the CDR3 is TGTGCTAGTGGTTTGGTAGTGCAGACAAACACTGAAGCTTTCTTT. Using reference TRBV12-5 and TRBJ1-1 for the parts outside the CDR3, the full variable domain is DARVTQTPRHKVTEMGQEVTMRCQPILGHNTVFWYRQTMMQGLELLAYFRNRAPLDDSGMPKDRFSAEMPDATLATLKIQPSEPRDSAVYFCASGLVVQTNTEAFFGQGTRLTVV.

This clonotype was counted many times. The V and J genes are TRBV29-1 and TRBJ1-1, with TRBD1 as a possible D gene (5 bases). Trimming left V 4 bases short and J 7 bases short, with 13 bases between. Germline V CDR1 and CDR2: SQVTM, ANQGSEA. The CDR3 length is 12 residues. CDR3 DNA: TGCAGCGTTGGAATCGGGGCAGGTGAAGCTTTCTTT. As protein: CSVGIGAGEAFF.

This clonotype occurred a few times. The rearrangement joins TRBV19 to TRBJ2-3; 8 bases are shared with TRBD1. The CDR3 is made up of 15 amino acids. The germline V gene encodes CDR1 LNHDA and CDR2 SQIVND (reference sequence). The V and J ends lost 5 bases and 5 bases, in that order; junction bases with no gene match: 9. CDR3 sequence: CASSPHGTGRDTQYF. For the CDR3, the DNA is TGTGCCAGTAGTCCGCACGGGACAGGACGAGATACGCAGTATTTT.

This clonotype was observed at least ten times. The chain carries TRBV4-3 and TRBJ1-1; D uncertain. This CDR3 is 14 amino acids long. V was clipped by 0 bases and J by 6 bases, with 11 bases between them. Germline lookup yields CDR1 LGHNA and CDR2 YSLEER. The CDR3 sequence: CASSQDFSRSEAFF. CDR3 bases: TGCGCCAGCAGCCAAGACTTTTCAAGGTCTGAAGCTTTCTTT.